What follows is one T cell receptor (beta chain) and its context. The sample has other DNA sequences that encode this CDR3 too. Source study methods: From reference gene primer amplification, estimates of nucleated cell counts were derived. Sequenced by immunoSEQ multiplex PCR; TCRdb stores in-frame clones only, minus some. V and J calls plus clone size are reproduced from that table; the DNA served to infer D and trimming. This table holds 200,000 to 250,000 clones, 82% found once. The sample is drawn from a study of blood T cell repertoires in COVID-19. At the level of the study: Collection of acute and convalescent COVID-19 samples took place in the United States, Italy and Spain. PBMCs, B-cell-depleted T cells, or T cells provided the cDNA or gDNA that made up the material.

The TCR sequence derives from a woman of 80 years or more with active or convalescent COVID-19. The material sequenced was peripheral blood.

CDR3 sequence (DNA): TGCGCCAGCAGCCAAGAGGAGGGAAGAGAGACCCAGTACTTC. Its protein is CASSQEEGRETQYF. The chain employs TRBV4-1 and TRBJ2-5; the D gene is possibly TRBD2 (6 bases). The CDR3 has 14 residues. V was pared by 0 bases and J by 4 bases, with 9 bases between. CDR1 is MGHRA, CDR2 YSYEKL, per germline.